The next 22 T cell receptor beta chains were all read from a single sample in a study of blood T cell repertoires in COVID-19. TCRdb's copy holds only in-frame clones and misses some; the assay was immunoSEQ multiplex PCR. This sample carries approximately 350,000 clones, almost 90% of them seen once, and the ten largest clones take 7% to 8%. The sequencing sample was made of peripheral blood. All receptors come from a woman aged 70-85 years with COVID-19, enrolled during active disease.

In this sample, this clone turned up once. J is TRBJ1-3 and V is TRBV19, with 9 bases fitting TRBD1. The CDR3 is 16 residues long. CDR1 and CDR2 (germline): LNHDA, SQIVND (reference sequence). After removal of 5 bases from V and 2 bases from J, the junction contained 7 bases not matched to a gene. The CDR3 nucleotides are TGTGCCAGTAGTTCCCGGGACAGGGATGCTGGAAACACCATATATTTT. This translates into CASSSRDRDAGNTIYF.

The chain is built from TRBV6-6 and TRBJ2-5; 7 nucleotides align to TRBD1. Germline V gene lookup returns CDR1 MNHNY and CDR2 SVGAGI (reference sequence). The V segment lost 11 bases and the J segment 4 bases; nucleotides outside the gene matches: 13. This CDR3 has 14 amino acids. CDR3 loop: CAANRGQGGETQYF. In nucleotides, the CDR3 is TGTGCCGCGAATAGGGGGCAAGGCGGAGAGACCCAGTACTTC.

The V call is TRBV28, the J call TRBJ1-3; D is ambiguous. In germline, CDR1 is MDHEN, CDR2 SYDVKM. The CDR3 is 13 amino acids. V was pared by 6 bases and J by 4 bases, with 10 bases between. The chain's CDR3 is CASRDRGGNTIYF. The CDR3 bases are TGTGCCAGCAGGGATCGAGGAGGAAACACCATATATTTT.

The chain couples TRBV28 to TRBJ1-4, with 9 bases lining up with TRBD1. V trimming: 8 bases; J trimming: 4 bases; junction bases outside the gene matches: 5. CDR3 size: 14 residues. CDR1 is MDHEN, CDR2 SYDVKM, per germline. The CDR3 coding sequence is TGTGCCAGCCGGGGGACAGGGCGTAATGAAAAACTGTTTTTT. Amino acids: CASRGTGRNEKLFF. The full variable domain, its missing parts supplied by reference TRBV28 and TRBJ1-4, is DVKVTQSSRYLVKRTGEKVFLECVQDMDHENMFWYRQDPGLGLRLIYFSYDVKMKEKGDIPEGYSVSREKKERFSLILESASTNQTSMYLCASRGTGRNEKLFFGSGTQLSVL.

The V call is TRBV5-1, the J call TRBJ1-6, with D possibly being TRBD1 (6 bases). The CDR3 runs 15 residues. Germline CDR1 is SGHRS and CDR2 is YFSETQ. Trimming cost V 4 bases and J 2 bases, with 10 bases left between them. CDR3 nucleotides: TGCGCCAGCAGCGGGACACGGACCTATAATTCACCCCTCCACTTT. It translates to CASSGTRTYNSPLHF.

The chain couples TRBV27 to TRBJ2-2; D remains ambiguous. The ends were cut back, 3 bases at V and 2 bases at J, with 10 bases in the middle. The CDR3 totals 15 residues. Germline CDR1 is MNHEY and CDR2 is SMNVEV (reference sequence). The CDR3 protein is CASSFRSTNTGELFF. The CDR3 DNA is TGTGCCAGCAGTTTCCGGAGTACTAACACCGGGGAGCTGTTTTTT.

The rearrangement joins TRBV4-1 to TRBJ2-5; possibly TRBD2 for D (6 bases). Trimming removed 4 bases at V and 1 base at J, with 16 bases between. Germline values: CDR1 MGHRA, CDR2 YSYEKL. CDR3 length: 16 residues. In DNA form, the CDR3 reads TGCGCCAGCAGCCGTCTCCCGGGACTTCCCCAAGAGACCCAGTACTTC. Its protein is CASSRLPGLPQETQYF.

The CDR3 region has the DNA TGTGCCAGCTCACCACCGGGGGGGCTTCGTACCGGGGAGCTGTTTTTT. This gives the protein CASSPPGGLRTGELFF. The chain joins TRBV18 to TRBJ2-2, with D tentatively TRBD2 (7 bases). This CDR3 is 16 amino acids long. Germline CDR1 reads KGHSH; CDR2 reads LQKENI. Trimming took 0 bases from V and 5 from J, leaving 13 bases between them.

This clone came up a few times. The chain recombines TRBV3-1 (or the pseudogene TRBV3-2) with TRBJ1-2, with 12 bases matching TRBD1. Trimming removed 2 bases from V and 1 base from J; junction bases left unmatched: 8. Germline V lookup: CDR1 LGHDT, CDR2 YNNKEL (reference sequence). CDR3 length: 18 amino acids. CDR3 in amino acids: CASSQTPGQGANNYGYTF. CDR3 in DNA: TGTGCCAGCAGCCAAACCCCGGGACAGGGGGCGAATAACTATGGCTACACCTTC.

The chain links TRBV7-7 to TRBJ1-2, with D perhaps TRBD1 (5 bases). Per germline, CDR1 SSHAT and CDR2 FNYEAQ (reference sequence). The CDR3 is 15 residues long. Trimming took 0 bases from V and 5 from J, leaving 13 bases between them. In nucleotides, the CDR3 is TGTGCCAGCAGCTTAGCGGTAAGGGGTTCGTATGGCTACACCTTC. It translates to CASSLAVRGSYGYTF.

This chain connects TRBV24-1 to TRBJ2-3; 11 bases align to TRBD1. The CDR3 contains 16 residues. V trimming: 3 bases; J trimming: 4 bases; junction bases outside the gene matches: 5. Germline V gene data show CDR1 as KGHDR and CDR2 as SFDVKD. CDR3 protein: CATSDRGQGAADTQYF. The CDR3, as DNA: TGTGCCACCAGTGATCGCGGACAGGGGGCCGCAGATACGCAGTATTTT.

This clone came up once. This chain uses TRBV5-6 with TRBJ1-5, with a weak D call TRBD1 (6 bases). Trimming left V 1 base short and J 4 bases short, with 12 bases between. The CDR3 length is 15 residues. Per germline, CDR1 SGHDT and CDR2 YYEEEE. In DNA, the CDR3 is TGTGCCAGCAGCTTGAGCAGGGGTCTTAATCAGCCCCAGCATTTT. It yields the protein CASSLSRGLNQPQHF.

Here the CDR3 reads CASSPLQMNTEAFF. The CDR3 coding sequence is TGTGCCAGTTCACCTTTGCAGATGAACACTGAAGCTTTCTTT. The chain links TRBV19 to TRBJ1-1; D unresolved. This CDR3 comprises 14 residues. Germline V gene data show CDR1 as LNHDA and CDR2 as SQIVND (reference sequence). Trimming stripped 8 bases from V and 0 bases from J, with 13 bases between.

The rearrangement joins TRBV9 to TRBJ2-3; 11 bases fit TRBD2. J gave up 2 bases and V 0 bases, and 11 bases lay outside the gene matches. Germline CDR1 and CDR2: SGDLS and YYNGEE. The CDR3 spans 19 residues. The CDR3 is CASSVEGLAGGLFTDTQYF. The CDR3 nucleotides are TGTGCCAGCAGCGTAGAAGGGCTAGCGGGGGGCTTATTCACAGATACGCAGTATTTT.

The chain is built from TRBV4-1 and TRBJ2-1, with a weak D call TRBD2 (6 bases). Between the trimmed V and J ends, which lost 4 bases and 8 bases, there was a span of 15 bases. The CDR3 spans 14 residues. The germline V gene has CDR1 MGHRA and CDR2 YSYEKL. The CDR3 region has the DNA TGCGCCAGCAGCCGTGGGGACTCTGGGGATGAGCAGTTCTTC. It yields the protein CASSRGDSGDEQFF.

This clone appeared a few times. The CDR3 spells CASSYSGVGGYTF. CDR3 bases: TGTGCCAGCAGTTACTCCGGGGTCGGTGGCTACACCTTC. This chain joins TRBV6-6 and TRBJ1-2; D is unclear. The V end lost 0 bases, the J end lost 7 bases, and 9 bases lay between the germline ends. This CDR3 has 13 residues. The germline V gene has CDR1 MNHNY and CDR2 SVGAGI (reference sequence).

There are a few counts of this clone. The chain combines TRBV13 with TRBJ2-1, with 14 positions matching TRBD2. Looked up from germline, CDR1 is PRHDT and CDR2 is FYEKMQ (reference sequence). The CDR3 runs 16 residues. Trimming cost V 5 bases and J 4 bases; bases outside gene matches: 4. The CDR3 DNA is TGTGCCAGCAGCCCGAGGACTAGCGGGGGGTACAATGAGCAGTTCTTC. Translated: CASSPRTSGGYNEQFF.

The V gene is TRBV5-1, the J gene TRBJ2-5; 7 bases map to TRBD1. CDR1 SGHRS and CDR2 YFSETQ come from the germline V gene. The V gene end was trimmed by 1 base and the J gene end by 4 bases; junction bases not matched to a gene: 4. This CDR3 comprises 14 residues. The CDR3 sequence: CASSLRGQGETQYF. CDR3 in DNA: TGCGCCAGCAGCTTGAGGGGGCAGGGAGAGACCCAGTACTTC.

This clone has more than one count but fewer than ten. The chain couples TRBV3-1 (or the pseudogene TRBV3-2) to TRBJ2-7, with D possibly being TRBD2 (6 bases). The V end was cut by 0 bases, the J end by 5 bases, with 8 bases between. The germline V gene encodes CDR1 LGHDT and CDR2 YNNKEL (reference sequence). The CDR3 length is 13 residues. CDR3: CASSQEGGNEQYF. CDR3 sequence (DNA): TGTGCCAGCAGCCAAGAGGGGGGTAACGAGCAGTACTTC.

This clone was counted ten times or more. For the CDR3, the DNA is TGTGCCACCAGCAGCTGGACAGGGACCGGGGAGCTGTTTTTT. This encodes CATSSWTGTGELFF. The J gene is TRBJ2-2, the V gene TRBV15, with 8 bases fitting TRBD1. The CDR3 sequence is 14 residues long. Losses at the gene ends were 3 bases for V and 5 bases for J; bases not matched to a gene: 2. CDR1 is LNHNV and CDR2 is YYDKDF in the germline V gene (reference sequence).

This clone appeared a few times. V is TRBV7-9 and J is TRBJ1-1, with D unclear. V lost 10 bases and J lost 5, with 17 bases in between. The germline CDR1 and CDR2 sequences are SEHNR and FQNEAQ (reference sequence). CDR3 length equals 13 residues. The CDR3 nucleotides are TGTGCCACCACCCGGGGAACTGGAACTGAAGCTTTCTTT. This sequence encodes CATTRGTGTEAFF.

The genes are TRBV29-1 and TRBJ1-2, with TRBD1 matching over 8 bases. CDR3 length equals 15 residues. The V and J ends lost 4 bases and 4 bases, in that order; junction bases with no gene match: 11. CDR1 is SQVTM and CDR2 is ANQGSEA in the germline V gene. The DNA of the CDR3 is TGCAGCGTTGCTTTTCCCCAGGGGGCTGTCTATGGCTACACCTTC. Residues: CSVAFPQGAVYGYTF.